This record looks at one TCR beta chain sequence and its context. The CDR3 has 16 residues. In germline, CDR1 is SEHNR, CDR2 FQNEAQ (reference sequence). Trimming pared 3 bases from V and 10 bases from J, leaving 19 bases between. Participant age was about 18 to 89 years, and participants resided in 20 to 30 US areas. What the recovered Cohort 3 donors had was two negative PCRs, clearance, or symptom resolution. This record comes from a study of blood T cell repertoires in COVID-19. Looking at the study overall: The samples span acute and convalescent COVID-19 from the United States, Italy and Spain.

Generated by immunoSEQ multiplex PCR, the TCRdb table keeps only in-frame clones and is missing some. The data show hundreds of thousands of clones, 85% to 90% seen once. This chain joins TRBV7-9 and TRBJ1-6; D possibly corresponds to TRBD1 (6 bases). The origin of this receptor is a man between 18 and 35 years old who had recovered from COVID-19. Sequencing input: PBMCs or T cells enriched from blood (not recorded which). The CDR3 protein is CASSLGTGQTISPLHF. For the CDR3, the DNA is TGTGCCAGCAGCTTGGGGACGGGACAAACCATCTCACCCCTCCACTTT. Together with reference TRBV7-9 and TRBJ1-6, the CDR3 gives the full variable domain: DTGVSQNPRHKITKRGQNVTFRCDPISEHNRLYWYRQTLGQGPEFLTYFQNEAQLEKSRLLSDRFSAERPKGSFSTLEIQRTEQGDSAMYLCASSLGTGQTISPLHFGNGTRLTVT.